This entry is about one T cell receptor (beta chain). The data stem from a study of blood T cell repertoires in COVID-19. The wider study: Donors in the United States, Italy and Spain gave samples during acute or convalescent COVID-19. The analysed material was cDNA or gDNA that came from T cells, B-cell-depleted T cells, or PBMCs.

Losses at the gene ends were 4 bases for V and 7 bases for J; bases not matched to a gene: 11. CDR3 length equals 15 residues. Germline V gene sequence: CDR1 SQVTM, CDR2 ANQGSEA. Original methodology: Counts of nucleated cells, estimated from reference gene primer amplification, were obtained. Sequencing was performed with immunoSEQ multiplex PCR; in TCRdb, only in-frame clones are kept and a portion is missing. The D gene and trimming were derived from the DNA, and the V and J assignments and clone size from that table. The sample records 280,000 or so clones, 86% being singletons. V usage is TRBV29-1 and J usage is TRBJ2-1; 9 bases fit TRBD2. Sequencing was carried out using peripheral blood. The TCR originated in a woman in her thirties who had recovered from COVID-19. CDR3 bases: TGCAGCGTTGCGGGGTGGCTAGCGGGGAGGAATGAGCAGTTCTTC. This gives the protein CSVAGWLAGRNEQFF.